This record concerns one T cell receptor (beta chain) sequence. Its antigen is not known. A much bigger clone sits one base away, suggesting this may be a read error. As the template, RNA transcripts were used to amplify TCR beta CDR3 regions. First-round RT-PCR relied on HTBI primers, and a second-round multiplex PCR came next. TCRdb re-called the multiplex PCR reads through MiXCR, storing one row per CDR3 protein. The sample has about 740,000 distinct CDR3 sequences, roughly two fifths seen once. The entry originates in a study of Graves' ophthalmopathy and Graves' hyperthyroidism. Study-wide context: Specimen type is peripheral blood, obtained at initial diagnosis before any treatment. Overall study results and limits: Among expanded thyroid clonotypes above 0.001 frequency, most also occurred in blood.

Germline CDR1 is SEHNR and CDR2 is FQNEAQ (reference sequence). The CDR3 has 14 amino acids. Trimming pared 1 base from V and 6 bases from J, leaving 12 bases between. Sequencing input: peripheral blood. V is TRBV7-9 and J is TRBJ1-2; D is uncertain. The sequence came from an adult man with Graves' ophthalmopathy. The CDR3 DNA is TGTGCCAGCAGCTTAGAGTCAATGGGTGATGGCTACACCTTC. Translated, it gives CASSLESMGDGYTF.